Below, 19 T cell receptor beta chains from the same sample are listed, as sequenced in a study of OX40 agonist ivuxolimab in advanced cancers. Clones were sequenced by immunoSEQ multiplex PCR, and TCRdb holds only the in-frame ones, with some missing. Among some 72,000 clones, 92% were seen once, and the ten largest hold approximately 10%. The specimen comprised CD4+ or CD8+ T cells sorted from blood, sampled in a trial of the OX40 agonist ivuxolimab. These TCRs come from an adult with an advanced solid tumor such as melanoma, head and neck, liver or kidney cancer.

The chain couples TRBV19 to TRBJ2-1; 10 bases fit TRBD1. Germline V gene sequence: CDR1 LNHDA, CDR2 SQIVND (reference sequence). V shed 7 bases, J shed 7 bases, and the junction held 7 bases outside the gene matches. The CDR3 extends over 14 amino acids. The CDR3 sequence: CASIAGQGQNEQFF. In DNA form, the CDR3 reads TGTGCCAGTATAGCGGGACAGGGGCAGAATGAGCAGTTCTTC.

V and J are TRBV11-2 and TRBJ1-1; a weak D match, TRBD1 (6 bases). Trimming removed 0 bases at V and 1 base at J, with 12 bases between. Germline CDR1 SGHAT, CDR2 FQNNGV. The CDR3 loop spans 16 amino acids. CDR3 sequence: CASSLDRGAANTEAFF. Written as DNA, the CDR3 is TGTGCCAGCAGCTTAGACCGGGGGGCGGCGAACACTGAAGCTTTCTTT.

The chain has TRBV4-1 and TRBJ1-4, with D uncertain. V lost 0 bases, J lost 7 bases, and 3 bases lay in between. This CDR3 spans 12 amino acids. From germline, CDR1 is MGHRA and CDR2 YSYEKL. CDR3 in amino acids: CASSQESEKLFF. The CDR3 nucleotides read TGCGCCAGCAGCCAAGAGAGTGAAAAACTGTTTTTT.

The chain has TRBV14 and TRBJ2-5; D possibly corresponds to TRBD2 (6 bases). The V gene's germline CDR1 is SGHDN and CDR2 FVKESK. The CDR3 runs 13 residues. Trimming stripped 1 base from V and 3 bases from J, with 6 bases between. CDR3 sequence reads: CASSQAGEETQYF. The CDR3 coding sequence is TGTGCCAGCAGCCAAGCGGGGGAAGAGACCCAGTACTTC.

The V gene is TRBV25-1, the J gene TRBJ1-1; D remains unclear. The CDR3 extends over 13 amino acids. CDR1 and CDR2 (germline): MGHDK, SYGVNS. V was shortened by 10 bases and J by 2 bases, with 14 bases between the two germline ends. The CDR3 region is CATLKGENTEAFF. In nucleotides, the CDR3 is TGTGCCACCCTAAAAGGAGAAAACACTGAAGCTTTCTTT.

The rearrangement uses TRBV27 and TRBJ2-7; 8 nucleotides match TRBD2. V was pared by 4 bases and J by 2 bases, with 7 bases of the junction left unmatched. The CDR3 consists of 15 residues. Germline CDR1 and CDR2: MNHEY and SMNVEV (reference sequence). The CDR3 coding sequence is TGTGCCAGCAGTTATCGGGCGGGGGGAGCCTACGAGCAGTACTTC. Its translation is CASSYRAGGAYEQYF.

The genes are TRBV4-2 and TRBJ2-2; 8 bases align to TRBD2. The ends lost 0 bases at V and 6 bases at J; junction bases unmatched: 3. The CDR3 spans 15 residues. Germline V gives CDR1 LGHNA, CDR2 YNFKEQ. The CDR3 region is CASSQDRGGPGELFF. The CDR3 DNA sequence: TGTGCCAGCAGCCAAGATCGGGGGGGCCCCGGGGAGCTGTTTTTT.

Written as DNA, the CDR3 is TGTGCCAGCAGCCAAGTCGAGAACCTCTCCCCCTTGAACACCGGGGAGCTGTTTTTT. It translates to CASSQVENLSPLNTGELFF. The chain links TRBV4-2 to TRBJ2-2; D not resolved. The CDR3 contains 19 residues. Per the germline V gene, CDR1 is LGHNA and CDR2 is YNFKEQ. V lost 1 base and J lost 1, with 19 bases in between.

The genes are TRBV7-9 and TRBJ2-7; D remains ambiguous. The germline gives CDR1 SEHNR, CDR2 FQNEAQ (reference sequence). Deletions cut 2 bases from V and 5 bases from J, with 19 bases between. This CDR3 has 16 residues. DNA of the CDR3: TGTGCCAGCAGCTTACCCACCTCGGGTAGTTACCACGAGCAGTACTTC. It encodes CASSLPTSGSYHEQYF.

V gene TRBV6-9 combines with J gene TRBJ2-5; 8 bases map to TRBD1. The closer fit of TRBJ2-7 to the DNA end suggests the J call may be wrong. Germline CDR1 is MNHGY and CDR2 is SVAAGI. The CDR3 loop spans 18 amino acids. The CDR3 here is CASSSRSWMGQVLYEQYF. CDR3 DNA: TGTGCCAGCAGTTCCCGCTCATGGATGGGACAGGTACTCTACGAGCAGTACTTC.

The genes are TRBV6-6 and TRBJ2-1; D may match TRBD1 or TRBD2 (6 bases each). The CDR3 runs 11 residues. Trimming shortened V by 7 bases and J by 8 bases, and 9 bases separated the two germline ends. Germline CDR1 reads MNHNY; CDR2 reads SVGAGI (reference sequence). CDR3 protein: CASMGGHEQFF. Written as DNA, the CDR3 is TGTGCCAGCATGGGGGGCCATGAGCAGTTCTTC.

CDR3 loop: CASRVIETGHNYGYTF. The CDR3 coding sequence is TGCGCCAGCAGAGTGATCGAGACAGGTCACAACTATGGCTACACCTTC. J is TRBJ1-2 and V is TRBV5-1, with a possible D match to TRBD1 (6 bases). The V end lost 5 bases, the J end lost 2 bases, and 19 bases lay between the germline ends. Per the germline V gene, CDR1 is SGHRS and CDR2 is YFSETQ. The CDR3 extends over 16 amino acids. Combining the CDR3 with reference TRBV5-1 and TRBJ1-2 gives the whole variable domain KAGVTQTPRYLIKTRGQQVTLSCSPISGHRSVSWYQQTPGQGLQFLFEYFSETQRNKGNFPGRFSGRQFSNSRSEMNVSTLELGDSALYLCASRVIETGHNYGYTFGSGTRLTVV.

Only one count was recorded for this clone. This CDR3 reads CASGLEGPGNQPQHF. The CDR3 DNA reads TGTGCTAGTGGTTTGGAGGGGCCCGGCAATCAGCCCCAGCATTTT. The chain combines TRBV12-5 with TRBJ1-5; TRBD1 is a possible D gene (5 bases). CDR1 and CDR2 from the germline V gene are LGHNT and FRNRAP. The germline V and J ends were trimmed by 1 base and 2 bases, with 9 bases remaining between them. The CDR3 contains 15 residues.

The genes are TRBV4-1 and TRBJ2-5; D remains unclear. The CDR3 length is 12 residues. Germline V gene lookup returns CDR1 MGHRA and CDR2 YSYEKL. V was shortened by 3 bases and J by 0 bases, with 2 bases between the two germline ends. The chain's CDR3 is CASSQDQETQYF. The CDR3 DNA sequence: TGCGCCAGCAGCCAGGACCAAGAGACCCAGTACTTC.

This chain uses TRBV7-6 with TRBJ2-2; D perhaps matches TRBD1 (5 bases). CDR1 is SGHVS and CDR2 is FNYEAQ in the germline V gene. V lost 1 base and J 9 bases, leaving 9 bases between the germline ends. CDR3 size: 13 residues. The CDR3 DNA is TGTGCCAGCAGCTTAGGAGAGGACAGGGAGCTGTTTTTT. Its translation is CASSLGEDRELFF.

The V gene is TRBV27, the J gene TRBJ2-7, with D tentatively TRBD1 (5 bases). Deletions cut 0 bases from V and 2 bases from J, with 8 bases between. From germline, CDR1 is MNHEY and CDR2 SMNVEV (reference sequence). There are 14 residues in the CDR3. The CDR3 DNA is TGTGCCAGCAGTTTATCCGCAGGGACCTACGAGCAGTACTTC. Amino acid sequence: CASSLSAGTYEQYF.

The V call is TRBV21-1, the J call TRBJ1-2; TRBD1, the table's D call, lacks a check against the DNA. TRBV21-1 represents a pseudogene. This CDR3 is 16 amino acids long. The CDR3 bases are TGTGCCAGCAGCAACCTCGGGACATCAGCTAACTATGGCTACACCTTC. Translation gives CASSNLGTSANYGYTF.

This clone turned up a few times. The V and J genes are TRBV5-6 and TRBJ1-5; a possible D gene is TRBD1 (5 bases). The CDR3 has 12 residues. Germline V gene lookup returns CDR1 SGHDT and CDR2 YYEEEE. The V end was cut by 4 bases, the J end by 4 bases, with 6 bases between. The CDR3 DNA is TGTGCCAGCAGCCGGGGGAATCAGCCCCAGCATTTT. This codes for CASSRGNQPQHF.

The V and J genes are TRBV29-1 and TRBJ1-2, with D possibly matching TRBD1 (6 bases). Trimming pared 6 bases from V and 2 bases from J, leaving 22 bases between. Germline V gene lookup returns CDR1 SQVTM and CDR2 ANQGSEA. The CDR3 totals 16 residues. The CDR3 nucleotides read TGCAGCGTAAAAAAAGGGACACCCCCTTTAAACTATGGCTACACCTTC. It yields the protein CSVKKGTPPLNYGYTF.